The clone carrying this T cell receptor (beta chain) has just one count. Its matching antigen is unknown. This sample was included in a study of OX40 agonist ivuxolimab in advanced cancers. About the research overall: The treatment was a fully human IgG2 OX40 agonist, ivuxolimab. Three patients showed partial responses: one hepatocellular carcinoma and two cutaneous melanoma cases. Broader study findings: CD8+ T cells (on average) carried more expanded clones than CD4+ T cells.

Anyone with autoimmune disease history or systemic immunosuppression was excluded. Germline V gene sequence: CDR1 MNHEY, CDR2 SVGAGI. The CDR3 totals 14 residues. Trimming took off 0 bases at V and 3 bases at J, with 8 bases between the two ends. Here immunoSEQ multiplex PCR was the method, and the copy in TCRdb shows in-frame clones only, minus some. The top ten clones hold under 0.7% of a sample with approximately 70,000 clones, 88% of them seen once. The sequence derives from an adult with an advanced solid tumor such as melanoma, head and neck, liver or kidney cancer. Source: CD4+ or CD8+ T cells sorted from blood, taken in a trial of the OX40 agonist ivuxolimab. The chain combines TRBV6-5 with TRBJ1-2, with D uncertain. Written as DNA, the CDR3 is TGTGCCAGCAGTTACTCGTGGCAGGACTATGGCTACACCTTC. This translates into CASSYSWQDYGYTF.